A selection of T cell receptor beta chains follows, all from one sample in a study of cytomegalovirus exposure and HLA in healthy donors. Profiled with immunoSEQ multiplex PCR; TCRdb holds only in-frame clones, not every one. Recorded for this sample: about 190,000 clones. The specimen sequenced was PBMCs. All receptors come from a woman aged 25 to 39 in good health and CMV-seropositive. Both conserved end residues are part of each CDR3.

V: TRBV5-1
J: TRBJ2-7
CDR3: CASSLVGQGYEQYF

V: TRBV5-6
J: TRBJ2-7
CDR3: CASSGGLAGAYEQYF

V: TRBV5-1
J: TRBJ2-5
CDR3: CASSYYRGKEETQYF

V: TRBV2
J: TRBJ2-3
CDR3: CASSVDTDTQYF

V: TRBV6-5
J: TRBJ2-1
CDR3: CASSYEQKLGNEQFF

V: TRBV4-3
J: TRBJ2-1
CDR3: CASSQGPGSHEQFF

V: TRBV19
J: TRBJ2-1
CDR3: CASSRRRVSYNEQFF

V: TRBV28
J: TRBJ2-5
CDR3: CATLGRPQETQYF

V: TRBV7-9
J: TRBJ2-1
CDR3: CASSPGLSSYNEQFF

V: TRBV2
J: TRBJ1-2
CDR3: CASSRDSYGYTF

V: TRBV2
J: TRBJ2-7
CDR3: CASSQGLAGSYEQYF

V: TRBV6-1
J: TRBJ1-2
CDR3: CASRDGGGFDGYTF

V: TRBV14
J: TRBJ2-7
CDR3: CASSRMGQFSYEQYF

V: TRBV28
J: TRBJ2-2
CDR3: CASSSQTGAKTGELFF

V: TRBV9
J: TRBJ2-7
CDR3: CASSVRTGGHEQYF

V: TRBV11-3
J: TRBJ2-5
CDR3: CASSLGGQQETQYF

V: TRBV6-6
J: TRBJ1-1
CDR3: CASSPQGTEAFF

V: TRBV5-1
J: TRBJ2-1
CDR3: CASSLVSSGGVYVF

V: TRBV7-9
J: TRBJ2-3
CDR3: CASSHRLGGGPTDTQYF

V: TRBV7-9
J: TRBJ1-2
CDR3: CASSNTSPGQRSNYGYTF